These 30 T cell receptor beta chains were all obtained from the same sample, sequenced in a study of beta chain features in type 1 diabetes. Reverse transcription of all isolated RNA meant that expressed TCRB transcripts were sequenced. TCRdb keeps only in-frame clones here, not all; method: immunoSEQ multiplex PCR. The sample has 350,000 to 400,000 clones; less than 15% are singletons. Sequencing was performed on naive CD4+ T cells from blood. Receptors originate from a woman aged 18 to 35 in good health.

This clone was detected only a few times. The rearrangement uses TRBV28 and TRBJ2-1; the match to TRBD1 covers 9 bases. The V gene end was trimmed by 5 bases and the J gene end by 0 bases; junction bases not matched to a gene: 5. Germline V gene data show CDR1 as MDHEN and CDR2 as SYDVKM. The CDR3 runs to 16 residues. The CDR3 DNA reads TGTGCCAGCAGTCCTTGGACAGGGGACTCCTACAATGAGCAGTTCTTC. Residues: CASSPWTGDSYNEQFF.

This clone was counted a few times. V and J are TRBV10-3 and TRBJ2-1; tentative D call: TRBD2 (5 bases). From germline, CDR1 is ENHRY and CDR2 SYGVKD. The ends were cut back, 2 bases at V and 7 bases at J, with 12 bases in the middle. This CDR3 is built from 14 residues. The CDR3 here is CAISERTERNEQFF. The CDR3 coding sequence is TGTGCCATCAGTGAGCGGACTGAGAGGAATGAGCAGTTCTTC.

The J gene is TRBJ1-4, the V gene TRBV28; no clear D. The CDR3 is 11 amino acids. Germline V gives CDR1 MDHEN, CDR2 SYDVKM. Trimming removed 6 bases at V and 6 bases at J, with 5 bases between. Written as DNA, the CDR3 is TGTGCCAGCAGCTCGGATGAAAAACTGTTTTTT. Translating it yields CASSSDEKLFF.

The rearrangement links TRBV30 to TRBJ2-6; 10 bases match TRBD2. CDR1 and CDR2 from the germline V gene are GTSNPN and SVGIG (reference sequence). The J segment lost 6 bases and the V segment lost 0 bases, leaving 11 bases of the junction unmatched. The CDR3 spans 18 residues. The CDR3 DNA follows: TGTGCCTGGAGTGTGATGTGGACTAGCGGTCCGAAGGCCAACGTCCTGACTTTC. Its protein is CAWSVMWTSGPKANVLTF.

The rearrangement joins TRBV9 to TRBJ2-1, with TRBD2 matching over 9 bases. Germline V lookup: CDR1 SGDLS, CDR2 YYNGEE. V lost 2 bases to trimming and J lost 6 bases; unmatched junction nucleotides: 0. This CDR3 comprises 13 residues. This chain's CDR3 is CASSVTSGNEQFF. CDR3 nucleotide sequence: TGTGCCAGCAGCGTGACTAGCGGCAATGAGCAGTTCTTC.

This clone was detected only a few times. V is TRBV7-9 and J is TRBJ1-2; no firm D call. This CDR3 spans 12 amino acids. V lost 3 bases and J lost 3, with 5 bases in between. Germline V gene sequence: CDR1 SEHNR, CDR2 FQNEAQ (reference sequence). CDR3 loop: CASSFSDYGYTF. The CDR3 DNA follows: TGTGCCAGCAGCTTTTCCGACTATGGCTACACCTTC.

The V call is TRBV28, the J call TRBJ2-7, with 11 bases fitting TRBD2. Germline V CDR1 and CDR2: MDHEN, SYDVKM. The V gene end was trimmed by 6 bases and the J gene end by 2 bases; junction bases not matched to a gene: 9. The CDR3 spans 16 residues. The CDR3 sequence is CASSVRLAGYPYEQYF. CDR3 bases: TGTGCCAGCAGCGTCAGACTAGCGGGATACCCCTACGAGCAGTACTTC.

This clone was detected a few times. CDR3 loop: CASSYPGLGSDEQFF. In DNA form, the CDR3 reads TGTGCCAGCAGCTACCCGGGACTAGGAAGCGATGAGCAGTTCTTC. The chain combines TRBV25-1 with TRBJ2-1, with 8 bases fitting TRBD2. The CDR3 totals 15 residues. The V gene end was trimmed by 6 bases and the J gene end by 8 bases; junction bases not matched to a gene: 12. Germline V lookup: CDR1 MGHDK, CDR2 SYGVNS.

This clone was found a few times. V usage is TRBV5-1 and J usage is TRBJ2-6; tentative D call: TRBD1 (5 bases). The CDR3 has 17 residues. Trimming left V 4 bases short and J 0 bases short, with 14 bases between. CDR1 and CDR2 from the germline V gene are SGHRS and YFSETQ. The CDR3 DNA follows: TGCGCCAGCAGCGACCAAACAGGAGCCTCTGGGGCCAACGTCCTGACTTTC. Protein: CASSDQTGASGANVLTF.

This clone was counted only a few times. The J gene is TRBJ2-7, the V gene TRBV11-2, with 7 bases identical to TRBD2. V was clipped by 1 base and J by 3 bases; unmatched bases: 3. CDR1 and CDR2 from the germline V gene are SGHAT and FQNNGV. The CDR3 is made up of 14 amino acids. The CDR3 region has the DNA TGTGCCAGCAGCTTAGGGCTAGCGGTCTACGAGCAGTACTTC. It is translated as CASSLGLAVYEQYF.

This clone was recorded a few times. This chain connects TRBV19 to TRBJ2-4, with D possibly being TRBD2 (5 bases). From germline, CDR1 is LNHDA and CDR2 SQIVND (reference sequence). The CDR3 sequence is 11 residues long. Trimming pared 6 bases from V and 5 bases from J, leaving 5 bases between. The CDR3 DNA is TGTGCCAGTAGCGGGGAAAACATTCAGTACTTC. Protein: CASSGENIQYF.

This clone was counted between two and nine times. The chain links TRBV28 to TRBJ2-1; D perhaps matches TRBD1 (5 bases). The V and J ends lost 0 bases and 4 bases respectively, with 10 bases between them. The CDR3 is made up of 15 amino acids. CDR1 is MDHEN, CDR2 SYDVKM, per germline. The CDR3 sequence: CASSLWGPRYNEQFF. The CDR3 nucleotides are TGTGCCAGCAGTTTATGGGGGCCTAGGTACAATGAGCAGTTCTTC. The entire variable domain, with the rest obtained from reference TRBV28 and TRBJ2-1, is as follows: DVKVTQSSRYLVKRTGEKVFLECVQDMDHENMFWYRQDPGLGLRLIYFSYDVKMKEKGDIPEGYSVSREKKERFSLILESASTNQTSMYLCASSLWGPRYNEQFFGPGTRLTVL.

V usage is TRBV5-4 and J usage is TRBJ1-1, with 11 bases identical to TRBD1. The CDR3 sequence is 15 residues long. CDR1 SGHNT and CDR2 YYREEE come from the germline V gene (reference sequence). V lost 4 bases and J lost 1; bases outside the gene matches: 3. Written as DNA, the CDR3 is TGTGCCAGCAGCCCCGGACAGGGGGCGAACACTGAAGCTTTCTTT. The encoded protein is CASSPGQGANTEAFF.

The rearrangement uses TRBV25-1 and TRBJ2-3, with TRBD2 identical over 7 bases. The CDR3 sequence is 18 residues long. V shed 2 bases and J 1 base; nucleotides not matched to a gene: 12. Germline lookup yields CDR1 MGHDK and CDR2 SYGVNS. CDR3 amino acids: CASSEVSGGNPRTDTQYF. The CDR3 nucleotides are TGTGCCAGCAGTGAAGTTTCCGGGGGGAATCCCCGCACAGATACGCAGTATTTT.

This clone has a handful of counts. The CDR3 loop is CASSYRPGEAFF. CDR3 coding DNA: TGTGCCAGCAGTTACCGTCCGGGAGAAGCTTTCTTT. J is TRBJ1-1 and V is TRBV6-5; unclear D gene. V lost 2 bases, J lost 8 bases, and 9 bases lay in between. This CDR3 comprises 12 residues. Germline V lookup: CDR1 MNHEY, CDR2 SVGAGI.

This clone was picked up a small number of times. The chain carries TRBV5-1 and TRBJ2-1; D is unresolved. The CDR3 totals 13 residues. Germline V gene data show CDR1 as SGHRS and CDR2 as YFSETQ. V lost 0 bases to trimming and J lost 7 bases, with 8 bases between them. In DNA, the CDR3 is TGCGCCAGCAGCTTGGTTACAACGAATGAGCAGTTCTTC. Its protein is CASSLVTTNEQFF.

This chain joins TRBV7-2 and TRBJ2-7; 11 bases match TRBD1. CDR1 is SGHTA, CDR2 FQGNSA, per germline. The CDR3 has 14 residues. V shed 5 bases, J shed 5 bases, and the junction held 5 bases outside the gene matches. In DNA, the CDR3 is TGTGCCAGCAGCAGGGACAGGGGGTACCACGAGCAGTACTTC. This encodes CASSRDRGYHEQYF.

This clone was counted only a few times. The chain combines TRBV2 with TRBJ2-1, with TRBD2 matching 8 bases. The V and J ends lost 8 bases and 4 bases, in that order; junction bases with no gene match: 4. Germline CDR1 is SNHLY and CDR2 is FYNNEI. The CDR3 spans 13 residues. Here the CDR3 DNA reads TGTGCCAGCGCTAGCGGGCCGTACAATGAGCAGTTCTTC. Translated: CASASGPYNEQFF.

This rearrangement joins TRBV27 to TRBJ1-5; 8 bases are a match to TRBD1. Germline CDR1 MNHEY, CDR2 SMNVEV (reference sequence). The CDR3 runs to 15 residues. Germline trimming cut 5 bases from V and 5 bases from J; bases unmatched to any gene: 8. The CDR3 DNA is TGTGCCAGCAGTCAGACGACAGGGGATTATCAGCCCCAGCATTTT. Translating it yields CASSQTTGDYQPQHF.

This clone was seen more than once but under ten times. This chain links TRBV20-1 with TRBJ2-7; 7 nucleotides match TRBD1. This CDR3 has 11 amino acids. The V gene's germline CDR1 is DFQATT and CDR2 SNEGSKA (reference sequence). Trimming removed 0 bases from V and 11 bases from J; junction bases left unmatched: 4. The chain's CDR3 is CSARDFQGEYF. In DNA, the CDR3 is TGCAGTGCTAGAGATTTTCAGGGGGAGTACTTC.

This clone has just a few counts. The chain couples TRBV29-1 to TRBJ2-7, with TRBD1 matching over 7 bases. Germline V gene data show CDR1 as SQVTM and CDR2 as ANQGSEA. The CDR3 contains 14 residues. The J segment lost 2 bases and the V segment lost 3 bases, leaving 7 bases of the junction unmatched. CDR3 region: CSVDLGQPTYEQYF. The CDR3 DNA is TGCAGCGTTGACCTGGGACAGCCGACCTACGAGCAGTACTTC.

V gene TRBV18 combines with J gene TRBJ2-5, with D perhaps TRBD2 (6 bases). Germline CDR1 is KGHSH and CDR2 is LQKENI. Between the trimmed V and J ends, which lost 1 base and 8 bases, there was a span of 20 bases. This CDR3 comprises 16 residues. The CDR3: CASSPQMGRGGETQYF. The CDR3 DNA is TGTGCCAGCTCACCACAAATGGGCCGCGGAGGGGAAACCCAGTACTTC.

This clone has more than one count but fewer than ten. This chain links TRBV15 with TRBJ2-2; TRBD2 aligns across 10 bases. CDR3 length: 17 residues. Germline assignment: CDR1 LNHNV and CDR2 YYDKDF (reference sequence). Trimming removed 1 base from V and 0 bases from J; junction bases left unmatched: 2. CDR3 residues: CATSRASGSSNTGELFF. CDR3 nucleotides: TGTGCCACCAGCAGAGCTAGCGGGAGCTCGAACACCGGGGAGCTGTTTTTT. Based on the CDR3 plus reference TRBV15 and TRBJ2-2, the full variable domain is DAMVIQNPRYQVTQFGKPVTLSCSQTLNHNVMYWYQQKSSQAPKLLFHYYDKDFNNEADTPDNFQSRRPNTSFCFLDIRSPGLGDTAMYLCATSRASGSSNTGELFFGEGSRLTVL.

J is TRBJ2-7 and V is TRBV7-2, with 11 bases matching TRBD2. Trimming took 0 bases from V and 2 from J; bases not matched to a gene: 3. The CDR3 loop spans 16 amino acids. From germline, CDR1 is SGHTA and CDR2 FQGNSA. The CDR3 here is CASSLAGTSGTYEQYF. The CDR3 DNA sequence: TGTGCCAGCAGCTTAGCCGGGACTAGCGGTACCTACGAGCAGTACTTC.

This clone was counted a few times. This chain joins TRBV7-2 and TRBJ2-2; D unclear. V lost 3 bases, J lost 7 bases, and 9 bases lay in between. This CDR3 contains 13 residues. Looked up from germline, CDR1 is SGHTA and CDR2 is FQGNSA. The DNA of the CDR3 is TGTGCCAGCAGCTTGGCGGTTGACGGGGAGCTGTTTTTT. As protein: CASSLAVDGELFF.

The chain uses TRBV11-2 and TRBJ2-3; D is unresolved. CDR3 length: 14 amino acids. Trimming took 1 base from V and 2 from J, leaving 7 bases between them. Germline CDR1 is SGHAT and CDR2 is FQNNGV. The CDR3 sequence is CASSLAVNTDTQYF. The CDR3 DNA sequence: TGTGCCAGCAGCTTAGCGGTCAACACAGATACGCAGTATTTT.

V is TRBV28 and J is TRBJ1-1; 8 bases agree with TRBD1. The germline V gene has CDR1 MDHEN and CDR2 SYDVKM. The V gene end was trimmed by 6 bases and the J gene end by 6 bases; junction bases not matched to a gene: 12. The CDR3 covers 15 residues. The CDR3 region has the DNA TGTGCCAGCAGCTCCCCTCCAGGGGGCATACCTGAAGCTTTCTTT. Translating it yields CASSSPPGGIPEAFF. Together with reference TRBV28 and TRBJ1-1, the CDR3 gives the full variable domain: DVKVTQSSRYLVKRTGEKVFLECVQDMDHENMFWYRQDPGLGLRLIYFSYDVKMKEKGDIPEGYSVSREKKERFSLILESASTNQTSMYLCASSSPPGGIPEAFFGQGTRLTVV.

This clone was detected a few times. This sample includes further DNA sequences coding for the same CDR3. The gene calls are TRBV30 and TRBJ1-2, with 7 positions matching TRBD1. The junction had 4 bases not matched to a gene; V was cut back by 2 bases and J by 4 bases. Germline lookup yields CDR1 GTSNPN and CDR2 SVGIG (reference sequence). The length of the CDR3 is 13 residues. The CDR3 protein is CAWSRGGSYGYTF. CDR3 coding DNA: TGTGCCTGGAGTCGAGGGGGCAGCTATGGCTACACCTTC.

This clone was seen only a few times. V usage is TRBV9 and J usage is TRBJ2-7; TRBD2 is a possible D gene (6 bases). V shed 2 bases and J shed 0 bases, with 12 bases lying between them. This CDR3 is built from 15 residues. Germline V lookup: CDR1 SGDLS, CDR2 YYNGEE. CDR3 DNA sequence: TGTGCCAGCAGCGTTTTAGCGGAATCCTCCTACGAGCAGTACTTC. Translation: CASSVLAESSYEQYF.

The chain employs TRBV27 and TRBJ2-7, with 15 bases lining up with TRBD2. In germline, CDR1 is MNHEY, CDR2 SMNVEV (reference sequence). CDR3 length: 16 amino acids. V trimming: 7 bases; J trimming: 0 bases; junction bases outside the gene matches: 4. CDR3 protein: CASTGTSGRPSYEQYF. CDR3 bases: TGTGCCAGCACCGGGACTAGCGGGAGGCCCTCCTACGAGCAGTACTTC.